This T cell receptor beta chain was captured in a study of CD8 T cells in Susac syndrome. Across the study: Clinical remission applied to under 10 sequenced Susac syndrome patients, and more than five had active disease. When their blood was taken, patients with Susac syndrome were therapy-naive, taking corticosteroids, or taking intravenous immunoglobulin alone.

cDNA came from roughly 0.53 to 1 ug RNA primed by random hexamers. MiXCR, run by TCRdb on the immunoSEQ multiplex PCR reads, gives a single entry per CDR3 protein. The sample lists 95,000 to 150,000 distinct CDR3 sequences; around 94% were seen once. The germline V gene has CDR1 MNHEY and CDR2 SVGAGI. J gave up 4 bases and V 1 base, and 6 bases lay outside the gene matches. The CDR3 loop spans 15 amino acids. TEMRA cells were FACS-enriched, and CD8+ and CD4+ T cells were isolated negatively. The sequence was obtained from a human donor with Susac syndrome. The chain carries TRBV6-5 and TRBJ2-7; 8 nucleotides align to TRBD1. What was sequenced was CD8+ T cells from PBMCs. The CDR3 loop reads CASSYLDRAQYEQYF. CDR3 nucleotides: TGTGCCAGCAGTTACTTGGACAGGGCACAGTACGAGCAGTACTTC.